These T cell receptor beta chains were read from a single sample in a study of technical replicates of blood from several donors. Generated by immunoSEQ multiplex PCR, the TCRdb table keeps only in-frame clones and is missing some. The table has 50,000 to 70,000 clones, approximately 86% seen once. Specimen: PBMCs. The receptors stem from a human donor in good health. Some clones in this sample may be carry-over from other donors' samples. Both conserved end residues are part of each CDR3. Fields, in order: J gene, V gene, clone size, CDR3 protein. A clone size is listed for some rows: how often the clone was seen (once, few, many), or a class if it is expanded.

J: TRBJ1-2; V: TRBV7-9; size: -; CDR3: CASSLVPGKGGYTF
J: TRBJ1-2; V: TRBV21-1; size: -; CDR3: CASSKEEGNYGYTF
J: TRBJ2-7; V: TRBV6-6; size: once; CDR3: CASSYPDRVEQYF
J: TRBJ2-1; V: TRBV4-3; size: -; CDR3: CASSQENGPGQFF
J: TRBJ1-2; V: TRBV25-1; size: -; CDR3: CASSEQGIGGYTF
J: TRBJ1-2; V: TRBV7-8; size: few; CDR3: CASSPSTGGSYGYTF
J: TRBJ2-5; V: TRBV27; size: -; CDR3: CASSLSDRNQETQYF
J: TRBJ2-1; V: TRBV7-2; size: -; CDR3: CASSEAGTSGYNEQFF
J: TRBJ2-7; V: TRBV6-5; size: -; CDR3: CASSYSSAGPAEQYF
J: TRBJ1-3; V: TRBV4-3; size: -; CDR3: CASSRGSGGNTIYF
J: TRBJ2-5; V: TRBV23-1; size: -; CDR3: CASSPTDRGETQYF
J: TRBJ2-7; V: TRBV18; size: -; CDR3: CASSPPSQTYEQYF
J: TRBJ1-1; V: TRBV11-2; size: -; CDR3: CASRSLKGVTEAFF
J: TRBJ1-2; V: TRBV6-5; size: -; CDR3: CASSSDYRDRGYGYTF
J: TRBJ2-4; V: TRBV7-2; size: -; CDR3: CASSRKAGSLNIQYF
J: TRBJ2-2; V: TRBV11-3; size: -; CDR3: CASSLRDEAGELFF
J: TRBJ1-2; V: TRBV4-3; size: -; CDR3: CASSQRQGQYGYTF
J: TRBJ2-5; V: TRBV7-9; size: -; CDR3: CASSLSGRVETQYF
J: TRBJ2-1; V: TRBV4-1; size: -; CDR3: CASSRGQGFNEQFF
J: TRBJ2-2; V: TRBV7-2; size: -; CDR3: CASRGTSGRDGELFF
J: TRBJ1-2; V: TRBV2; size: -; CDR3: CARGQGDYGYTF
J: TRBJ2-3; V: TRBV5-6; size: once; CDR3: CASSWGGSTDTQYF
J: TRBJ2-1; V: TRBV9; size: -; CDR3: CASSVLGAENNEQFF
J: TRBJ1-3; V: TRBV4-3; size: -; CDR3: CASSQESVSQWARNTIYF
J: TRBJ1-4; V: TRBV4-3; size: once; CDR3: CASSHRDRSTNEKLFF
J: TRBJ2-3; V: TRBV5-8; size: -; CDR3: CASSGGTGTWADTQYF
J: TRBJ2-1; V: TRBV5-1; size: -; CDR3: CASSRNSRSGNEQFF
J: TRBJ2-1; V: TRBV20-1; size: -; CDR3: CSAQSYNEQFF
J: TRBJ1-1; V: TRBV29-1; size: -; CDR3: CSDVQGSNTEAFF
J: TRBJ2-2; V: TRBV2; size: -; CDR3: CASRPYSTNTGELFF
J: TRBJ2-7; V: TRBV7-8; size: -; CDR3: CASSFPRVLPSEQYF
J: TRBJ2-7; V: TRBV20-1; size: -; CDR3: CSAPASGEQYF
J: TRBJ1-1; V: TRBV6-6; size: once; CDR3: CASREGTEAFF
J: TRBJ2-5; V: TRBV7-6; size: -; CDR3: CASSLGGLETQYF
J: TRBJ1-2; V: TRBV7-9; size: -; CDR3: CASSATGGHSYGYTF
J: TRBJ2-1; V: TRBV9; size: once; CDR3: CASSVASGRNNEQFF
J: TRBJ2-2; V: TRBV19; size: -; CDR3: CASSIPTKTGELFF
J: TRBJ2-3; V: TRBV7-2; size: -; CDR3: CASSLAGGQGQYF
J: TRBJ2-1; V: TRBV29-1; size: -; CDR3: CTALLGLGYNEQFF
J: TRBJ2-1; V: TRBV15; size: -; CDR3: CATSSRGLAGPNEQFF
J: TRBJ2-7; V: TRBV14; size: -; CDR3: CASSTRPGQGLEQYF
J: TRBJ1-1; V: TRBV6-6; size: -; CDR3: CASSFLQGGRTEAFF
J: TRBJ2-7; V: TRBV30; size: -; CDR3: CAWNGQGNEQYF
J: TRBJ2-7; V: TRBV7-2; size: -; CDR3: CASRLGGGSYEQYF
J: TRBJ2-2; V: TRBV4-1; size: -; CDR3: CASSPRTSGGSPGELFF
J: TRBJ2-1; V: TRBV5-6; size: -; CDR3: CASSITHNEQFF
J: TRBJ1-2; V: TRBV4-3; size: -; CDR3: CASSQDRRAYGYTF
J: TRBJ1-1; V: TRBV29-1; size: -; CDR3: CSVGQGLNTEAFF
J: TRBJ1-2; V: TRBV5-4; size: -; CDR3: CASTTSPRGYGYTF